One and the same sample provided the 7 T cell receptor beta chains below, sequenced in a study of blood T cell repertoires in COVID-19. Data came from immunoSEQ multiplex PCR; TCRdb stores just in-frame clones and leaves some out. The profile shows about 120,000 clones, around 78% of them singletons. Sequenced material: peripheral blood. Receptors originate from a man aged 30 to 39 with acute or convalescent COVID-19.

The gene calls are TRBV6-1 and TRBJ2-3; 14 bases fit TRBD2. CDR1 is MNHNS and CDR2 is SASEGT in the germline V gene. The CDR3 extends over 16 amino acids. Germline trimming cut 1 base from V and 10 bases from J; bases unmatched to any gene: 7. The DNA for the CDR3 is TGTGCCAGCAGTGAAGGACTAGCGGGAGGGAATCGTGCGCAGTATTTT. Encoded protein: CASSEGLAGGNRAQYF.

This chain uses TRBV6-1 with TRBJ2-3, with a weak D call TRBD2 (6 bases). Trimming took off 2 bases at V and 4 bases at J, with 16 bases between the two ends. Per the germline V gene, CDR1 is MNHNS and CDR2 is SASEGT. This CDR3 comprises 16 residues. The CDR3 sequence is CASSEKVVGEADTQYF. CDR3 DNA sequence: TGTGCCAGCAGTGAAAAGGTAGTAGGGGAGGCAGATACGCAGTATTTT.

The count of this clone is one. This sequence joins TRBV10-3 and TRBJ1-1; D may be TRBD1 (5 bases). This CDR3 region has 13 residues. V dropped 6 bases and J dropped 1 base, with 9 bases sitting between them. Germline V CDR1 and CDR2: ENHRY, SYGVKD. The CDR3 bases are TGTGCCATCAGCCAACAGGAGAACACTGAAGCTTTCTTT. Translation gives CAISQQENTEAFF.

This chain uses TRBV2 with TRBJ1-5; 11 bases line up with TRBD1. Per the germline V gene, CDR1 is SNHLY and CDR2 is FYNNEI. The ends lost 7 bases at V and 4 bases at J; junction bases unmatched: 3. The CDR3 contains 14 residues. The CDR3 region has the DNA TGTGCCAGCACTTGGGACAGGGGGAATCAGCCCCAGCATTTT. This gives the protein CASTWDRGNQPQHF.

The CDR3 sequence: CASARGLAGERAYEQYF. The CDR3 coding sequence is TGTGCTAGTGCCCGGGGACTAGCGGGGGAGAGGGCCTACGAGCAGTACTTC. V is TRBV12-5 and J is TRBJ2-7; 14 nucleotides match TRBD2. The J segment lost 2 bases and the V segment lost 7 bases, leaving 10 bases of the junction unmatched. The CDR3 consists of 17 residues. Germline V gene sequence: CDR1 LGHNT, CDR2 FRNRAP. The full variable domain, in which reference TRBV12-5 and TRBJ2-7 provide the parts outside the CDR3, is DARVTQTPRHKVTEMGQEVTMRCQPILGHNTVFWYRQTMMQGLELLAYFRNRAPLDDSGMPKDRFSAEMPDATLATLKIQPSEPRDSAVYFCASARGLAGERAYEQYFGPGTRLTVT.

The rearrangement joins TRBV24-1 to TRBJ2-7; possible D gene TRBD2, 6 bases. CDR1 KGHDR and CDR2 SFDVKD come from the germline V gene. This CDR3 comprises 15 residues. V lost 7 bases and J lost 3, with 18 bases in between. The CDR3, as DNA: TGTGCCACCAGGGGGACCGGGAGAACCGTCTACGAGCAGTACGTC. This codes for CATRGTGRTVYEQYV.

J is TRBJ1-6 and V is TRBV7-6; tentatively, D is TRBD1 (5 bases). This CDR3 has 14 amino acids. Germline CDR1 SGHVS, CDR2 FNYEAQ. The V gene lost 3 bases and the J gene lost 4 bases, with 7 bases spanning the gap. The CDR3 sequence is CASSLSGYNSPLHF. CDR3 coding DNA: TGTGCCAGCAGCTTGTCAGGGTATAATTCACCCCTCCACTTT.